This T cell receptor beta chain was identified in a study of T cell responses to AZD1222 COVID-19 vaccine. General observations from the study: Unmutated regions of variants are reportedly targeted by nearly half of spike-specific TCRs. Donors were chiefly white British, with a greater number of females, and clonal diversity was perhaps underestimated. Two AZD1222 administrations were followed by greater Spike-specific TCR breadth and depth.

In the case of this clone: Its specificity is not known.

The CDR3 covers 16 residues. V dropped 6 bases and J dropped 0 bases, with 17 bases sitting between them. Germline V gene sequence: CDR1 SGHRS, CDR2 YFSETQ. Repertoires were generated with immunoSEQ multiplex PCR, while TCRdb's copy carries only in-frame clones and drops some. This sample carries about 150,000 clones, roughly nine tenths of them seen once, and the ten largest clones take 3.8%. Second-dose recipients at about 4 or about 12 weeks were treated as one pooled group. The sample was peripheral blood, taken 28 days after the second AZD1222 dose. This receptor was obtained from an adult who received the AZD1222 COVID-19 vaccine. This chain connects TRBV5-1 to TRBJ2-3; D may be TRBD1 or TRBD2 (6 bases each). The CDR3 reads CASTPLGGQSTDTQYF. In nucleotides, the CDR3 is TGCGCCAGCACACCGTTGGGGGGCCAAAGCACAGATACGCAGTATTTT.